This T cell receptor beta chain derives from a study of blood T cell repertoires in COVID-19. Study information: Some COVID-19 samples were acute and others convalescent; all came from the United States, Italy and Spain.

TCRdb keeps only in-frame clones here, not all; method: immunoSEQ multiplex PCR. Among 200,000 to 250,000 clones listed, 82% were seen once. CDR3 size: 14 residues. Germline CDR1 and CDR2: SGHAT and FQDESV (reference sequence). V dropped 2 bases and J dropped 7 bases, with 14 bases sitting between them. Sequences were obtained from peripheral blood. The chain carries TRBV11-1 and TRBJ2-5, with D possibly being TRBD1 (5 bases). This clonotype was obtained from a woman of 80 years or more with acute or convalescent COVID-19. CDR3 sequence reads: CASSLIQGVGTQYF. The CDR3 coding sequence is TGTGCCAGCAGCTTAATTCAGGGCGTGGGGACCCAGTACTTC.